This entry is about one TCR beta chain. RNA transcripts gave rise to amplified TCR beta CDR3 regions. HTBI primers were used for first-round RT-PCR of the TCR CDR3. TCRdb itself ran the multiplex PCR reads through MiXCR, one entry per CDR3 protein. The repertoire has about 700,000 distinct CDR3 sequences, roughly 15% of them found once; the top ten carry 10%. This record belongs to a study of T cells in Graves' hyperthyroidism and ophthalmopathy. Trimming took 6 bases from V and 6 from J, leaving 15 bases between them. From germline, CDR1 is SGHTA and CDR2 FQGNSA. This CDR3 is built from 13 residues. This receptor was taken from a woman aged 18-29 years with Graves' hyperthyroidism. The chain combines TRBV7-2 with TRBJ2-7, with no clear D. Sample: blood. CDR3 amino acids: CASRGTPSGEQYF. The CDR3 nucleotides are TGTGCCAGCAGGGGTACACCCTCGGGCGAGCAGTACTTC.